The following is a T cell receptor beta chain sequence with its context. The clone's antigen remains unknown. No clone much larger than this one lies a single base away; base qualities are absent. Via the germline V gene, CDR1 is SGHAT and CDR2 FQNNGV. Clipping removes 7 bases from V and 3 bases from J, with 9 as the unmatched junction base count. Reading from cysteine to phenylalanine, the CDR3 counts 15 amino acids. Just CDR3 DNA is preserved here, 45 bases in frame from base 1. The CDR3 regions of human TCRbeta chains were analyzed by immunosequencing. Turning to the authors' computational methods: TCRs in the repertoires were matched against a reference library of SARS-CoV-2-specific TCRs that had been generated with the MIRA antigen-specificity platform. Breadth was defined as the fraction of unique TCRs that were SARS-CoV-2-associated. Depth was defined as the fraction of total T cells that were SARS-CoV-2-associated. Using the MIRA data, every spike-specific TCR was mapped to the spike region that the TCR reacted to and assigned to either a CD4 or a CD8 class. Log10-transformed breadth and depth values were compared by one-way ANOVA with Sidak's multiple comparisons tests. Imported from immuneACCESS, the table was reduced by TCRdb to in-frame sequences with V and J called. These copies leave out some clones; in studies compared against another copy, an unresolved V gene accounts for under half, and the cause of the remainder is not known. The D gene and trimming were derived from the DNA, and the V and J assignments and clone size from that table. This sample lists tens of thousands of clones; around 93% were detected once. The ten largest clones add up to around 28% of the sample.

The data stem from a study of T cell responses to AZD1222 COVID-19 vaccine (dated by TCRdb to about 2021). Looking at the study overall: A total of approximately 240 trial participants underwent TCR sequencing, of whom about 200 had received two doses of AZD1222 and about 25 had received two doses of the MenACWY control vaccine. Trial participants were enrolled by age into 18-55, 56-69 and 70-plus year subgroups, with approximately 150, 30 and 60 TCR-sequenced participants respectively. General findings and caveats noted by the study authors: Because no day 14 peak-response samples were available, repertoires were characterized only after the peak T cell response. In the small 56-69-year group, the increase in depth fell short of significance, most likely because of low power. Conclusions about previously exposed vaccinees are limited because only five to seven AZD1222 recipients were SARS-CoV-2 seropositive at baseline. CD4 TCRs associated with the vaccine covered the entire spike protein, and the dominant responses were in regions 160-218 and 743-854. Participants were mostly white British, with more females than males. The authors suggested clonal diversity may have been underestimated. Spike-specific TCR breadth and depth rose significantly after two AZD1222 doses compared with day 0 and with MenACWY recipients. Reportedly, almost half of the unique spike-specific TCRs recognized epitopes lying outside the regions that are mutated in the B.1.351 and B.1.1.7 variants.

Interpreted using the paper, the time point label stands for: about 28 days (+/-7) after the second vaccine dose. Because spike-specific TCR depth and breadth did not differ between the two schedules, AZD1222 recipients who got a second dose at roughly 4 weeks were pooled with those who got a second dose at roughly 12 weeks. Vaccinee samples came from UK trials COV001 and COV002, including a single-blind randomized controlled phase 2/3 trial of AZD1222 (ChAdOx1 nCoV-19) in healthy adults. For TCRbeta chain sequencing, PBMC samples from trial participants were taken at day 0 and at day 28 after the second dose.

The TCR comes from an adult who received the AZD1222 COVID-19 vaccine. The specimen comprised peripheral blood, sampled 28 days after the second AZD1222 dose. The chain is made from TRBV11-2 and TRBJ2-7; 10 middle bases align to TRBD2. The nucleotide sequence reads TGTGCCAGCACTCCCGCAGCGGGAGGGGTCTACGAGCAGTACTTC. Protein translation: CASTPAAGGVYEQYF.